These T cell receptor beta chains were read from a single sample in a study of blood T cell repertoires in COVID-19. Profiling relied on immunoSEQ multiplex PCR, and the TCRdb table lists in-frame clones only, not all of them. Here the sample spans about 380,000 clones, roughly 90% being singletons. Sequencing was done on a sample of PBMCs or T cells enriched from blood (not recorded which). These receptor sequences come from a woman aged 30 to 39 who had recovered from COVID-19. CDR3s leave out the opening cysteine and the closing phenylalanine or tryptophan.

V: TRBV19
J: TRBJ1-6
CDR3: ASSIPGGTNSPLH

V: TRBV5-1
J: TRBJ2-5
CDR3: ASSPSLRLAQETQY

V: TRBV10-2
J: TRBJ2-3
CDR3: ASSETRADTQY

V: TRBV2
J: TRBJ2-1
CDR3: ASSARGAGNEQF

V: TRBV9
J: TRBJ2-1
CDR3: ASSGRGNEQF

V: TRBV5-1
J: TRBJ1-1
CDR3: ASSLDASTEAF

V: TRBV5-1
J: TRBJ2-3
CDR3: ASSFRTSGGFQSSTDTQY

V: TRBV5-1
J: TRBJ2-3
CDR3: ASSSHTWASKSTDTQY

V: TRBV7-6
J: TRBJ2-1
CDR3: ASSPQSRDRENNEQF

V: TRBV4-1
J: TRBJ1-2
CDR3: ASSVSSGDSHYGYT

V: TRBV25-1
J: TRBJ2-1
CDR3: ASSEWVRSGLAGNEQF

V: TRBV28
J: TRBJ1-2
CDR3: ASSFGGAGYGYT

V: TRBV5-1
J: TRBJ2-7
CDR3: ASSLVLAGYEQY

V: TRBV6-5
J: TRBJ2-1
CDR3: ASSPTSGGYNEQF

V: TRBV20-1
J: TRBJ1-6
CDR3: SASTQGKLNSPLH

V: TRBV6-2/TRBV6-3
J: TRBJ2-7
CDR3: ASSYGAGGSSYEQY

V: TRBV30
J: TRBJ1-3
CDR3: AWSVLSGTTGNTIY

V: TRBV4-1
J: TRBJ2-2
CDR3: ASSQGLRRGLGRNTGELF

V: TRBV7-6
J: TRBJ2-2
CDR3: ASSLAGTVPGELF

V: TRBV7-9
J: TRBJ2-7
CDR3: ASSLVAGGPHEQY

V: TRBV7-2
J: TRBJ2-5
CDR3: ASSLVGTSGSIETQY

V: TRBV29-1
J: TRBJ1-4
CDR3: SVLRDSNEKLF

V: TRBV6-5
J: TRBJ1-1
CDR3: ASSRQAEERSAF

V: TRBV29-1
J: TRBJ1-1
CDR3: SVVRGGPEAF

V: TRBV2
J: TRBJ1-2
CDR3: ASSPQGSGYGYT

V: TRBV12-3/TRBV12-4
J: TRBJ1-2
CDR3: ASSSNNYGYT

V: TRBV5-1
J: TRBJ2-7
CDR3: ASSAHRDNPYEQY

V: TRBV10-3
J: TRBJ2-5
CDR3: AISESPAGGGAPGQETQY

V: TRBV28
J: TRBJ2-7
CDR3: ASSPLGYEQY

V: TRBV21-1
J: TRBJ2-7
CDR3: ASSKARLAGPEQY

V: TRBV21-1
J: TRBJ1-6
CDR3: ASSKEWTRVRSLH

V: TRBV18
J: TRBJ1-1
CDR3: ASSPRQDIDRTEAF

V: TRBV5-1
J: TRBJ2-7
CDR3: ASSLGQGGPYEQY

V: TRBV5-1
J: TRBJ2-1
CDR3: ASSSEDYRSYNEQF